The clone carrying this T cell receptor (beta chain) was picked up many times. The sample originates from a study of molecular identifiers for immune sequencing clone quantification. One entry per CDR3 protein results from TCRdb running MiXCR on the PCR reads. The sample lists 550,000 to 750,000 distinct CDR3 sequences, about 20% occurring once. This clonotype was obtained from a human donor in good health. Some libraries in this study had Jurkat cell RNA spiked in. Sequencing input: naive CD8+ T cells from blood, with Jurkat cell RNA spiked in. This sample's subset: FACS-sorted CD8+CD4-CCR7+CD45RA+ naive T cells.

The CDR3 reads CSVAKEGNSYEQYF. CDR3 in DNA: TGCAGCGTTGCCAAGGAGGGTAACTCCTACGAGCAGTACTTC. This rearrangement joins TRBV29-1 to TRBJ2-7; maybe TRBD2 (6 bases). Trimming pared 4 bases from V and 0 bases from J, leaving 13 bases between. CDR3 size: 14 residues. Germline CDR1 reads SQVTM; CDR2 reads ANQGSEA.